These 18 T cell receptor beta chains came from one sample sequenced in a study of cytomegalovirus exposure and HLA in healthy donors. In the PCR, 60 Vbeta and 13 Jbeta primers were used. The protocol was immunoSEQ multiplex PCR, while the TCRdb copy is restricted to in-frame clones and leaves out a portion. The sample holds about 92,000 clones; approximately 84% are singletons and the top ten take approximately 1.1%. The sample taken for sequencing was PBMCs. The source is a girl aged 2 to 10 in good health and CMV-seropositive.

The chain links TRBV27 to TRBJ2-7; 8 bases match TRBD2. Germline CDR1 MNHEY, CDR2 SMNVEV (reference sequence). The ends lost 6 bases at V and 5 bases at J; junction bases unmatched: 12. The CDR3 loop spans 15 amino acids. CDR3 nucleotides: TGTGCCAGCAGCACGAGCGGGAGAGTAAGGGACGAGCAGTACTTC. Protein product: CASSTSGRVRDEQYF.

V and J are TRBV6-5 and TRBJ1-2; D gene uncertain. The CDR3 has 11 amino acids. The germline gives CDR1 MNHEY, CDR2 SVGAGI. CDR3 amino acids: CSTSGGWGYTF. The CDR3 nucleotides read TGTAGTACTTCTGGTGGTTGGGGCTACACCTTC.

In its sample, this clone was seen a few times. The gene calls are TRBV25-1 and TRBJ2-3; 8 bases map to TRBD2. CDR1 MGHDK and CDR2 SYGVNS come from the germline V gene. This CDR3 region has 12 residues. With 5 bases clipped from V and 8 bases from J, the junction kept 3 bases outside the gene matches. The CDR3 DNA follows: TGTGCCAGCAGTTTAACTAGCGGTACGCAGTATTTT. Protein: CASSLTSGTQYF.

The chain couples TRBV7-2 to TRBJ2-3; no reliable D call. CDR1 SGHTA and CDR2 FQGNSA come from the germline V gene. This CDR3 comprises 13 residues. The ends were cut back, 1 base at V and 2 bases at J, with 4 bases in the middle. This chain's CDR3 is CASSLDYTDTQYF. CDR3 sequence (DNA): TGTGCCAGCAGCTTAGACTACACAGATACGCAGTATTTT.

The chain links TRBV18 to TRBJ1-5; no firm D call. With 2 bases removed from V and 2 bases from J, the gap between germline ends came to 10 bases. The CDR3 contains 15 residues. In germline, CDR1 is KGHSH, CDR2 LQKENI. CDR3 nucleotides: TGTGCCAGCTCACCAGCCGGAGGCCGCAATCAGCCCCAGCATTTT. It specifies CASSPAGGRNQPQHF.

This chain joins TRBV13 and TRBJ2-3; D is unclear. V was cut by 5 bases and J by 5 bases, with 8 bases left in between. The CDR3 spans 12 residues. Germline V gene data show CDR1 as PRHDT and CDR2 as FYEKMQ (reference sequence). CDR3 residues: CASSPSGDTQYF. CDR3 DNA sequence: TGTGCCAGCAGCCCCTCGGGAGATACGCAGTATTTT.

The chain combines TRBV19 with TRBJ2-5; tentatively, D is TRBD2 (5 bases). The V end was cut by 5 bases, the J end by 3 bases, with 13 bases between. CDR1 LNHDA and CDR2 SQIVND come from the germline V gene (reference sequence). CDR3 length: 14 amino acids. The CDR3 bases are TGTGCCAGTAGTTATTCTGGACTTGAAGAGACCCAGTACTTC. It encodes CASSYSGLEETQYF.

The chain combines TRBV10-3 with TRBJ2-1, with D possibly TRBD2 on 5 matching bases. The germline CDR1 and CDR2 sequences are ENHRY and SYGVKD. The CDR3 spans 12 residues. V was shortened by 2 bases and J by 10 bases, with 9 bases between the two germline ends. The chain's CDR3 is CAISEGAGEQFF. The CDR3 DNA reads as TGTGCCATCAGTGAGGGCGCGGGCGAGCAGTTCTTC.

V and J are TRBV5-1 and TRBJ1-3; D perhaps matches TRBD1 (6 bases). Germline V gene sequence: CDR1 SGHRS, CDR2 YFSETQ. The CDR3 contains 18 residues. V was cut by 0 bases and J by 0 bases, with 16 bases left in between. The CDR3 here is CASSLEWTEVGSGNTIYF. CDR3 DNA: TGCGCCAGCAGCTTGGAATGGACAGAAGTGGGCTCTGGAAACACCATATATTTT.

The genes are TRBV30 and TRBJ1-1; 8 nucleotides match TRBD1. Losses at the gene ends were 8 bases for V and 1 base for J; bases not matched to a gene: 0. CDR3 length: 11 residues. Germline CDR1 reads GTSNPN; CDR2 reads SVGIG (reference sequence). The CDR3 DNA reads TGTGCCGGACAGGGGAACACTGAAGCTTTCTTT. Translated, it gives CAGQGNTEAFF.

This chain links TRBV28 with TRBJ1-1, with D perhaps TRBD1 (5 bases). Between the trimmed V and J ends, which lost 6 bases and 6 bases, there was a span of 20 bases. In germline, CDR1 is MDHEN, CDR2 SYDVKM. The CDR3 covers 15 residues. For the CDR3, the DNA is TGTGCCAGCAGCCGAACAGGCGGATGGGGTTCTGAAGCTTTCTTT. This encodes CASSRTGGWGSEAFF. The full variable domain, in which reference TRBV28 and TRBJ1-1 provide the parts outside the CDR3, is DVKVTQSSRYLVKRTGEKVFLECVQDMDHENMFWYRQDPGLGLRLIYFSYDVKMKEKGDIPEGYSVSREKKERFSLILESASTNQTSMYLCASSRTGGWGSEAFFGQGTRLTVV.

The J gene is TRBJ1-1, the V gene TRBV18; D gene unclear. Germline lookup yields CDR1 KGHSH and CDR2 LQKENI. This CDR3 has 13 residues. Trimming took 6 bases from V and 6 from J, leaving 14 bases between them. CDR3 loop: CASSARLEPEAFF. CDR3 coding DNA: TGTGCCAGCTCCGCAAGATTGGAGCCTGAAGCTTTCTTT. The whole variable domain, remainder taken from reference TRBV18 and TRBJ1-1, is NAGVMQNPRHLVRRRGQEARLRCSPMKGHSHVYWYRQLPEEGLKFMVYLQKENIIDESGMPKERFSAEFPKEGPSILRIQQVVRGDSAAYFCASSARLEPEAFFGQGTRLTVV.

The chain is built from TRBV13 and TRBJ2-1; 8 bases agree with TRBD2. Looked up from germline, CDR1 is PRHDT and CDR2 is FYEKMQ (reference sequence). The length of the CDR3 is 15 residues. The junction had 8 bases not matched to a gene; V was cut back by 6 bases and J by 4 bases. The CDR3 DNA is TGTGCCAGCAGGGGGTTGCCTAGCGGGTACAATGAGCAGTTCTTC. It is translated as CASRGLPSGYNEQFF.

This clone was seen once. The DNA of the CDR3 is TGCGCCAGCTCGGCGCGGTACTACAATGAGCAGTTCTTC. Encoded protein: CASSARYYNEQFF. V and J are TRBV4-1 and TRBJ2-1, with D hard to call. The CDR3 loop spans 13 amino acids. Germline V gene data show CDR1 as MGHRA and CDR2 as YSYEKL. V was shortened by 8 bases and J by 3 bases, with 11 bases between the two germline ends.

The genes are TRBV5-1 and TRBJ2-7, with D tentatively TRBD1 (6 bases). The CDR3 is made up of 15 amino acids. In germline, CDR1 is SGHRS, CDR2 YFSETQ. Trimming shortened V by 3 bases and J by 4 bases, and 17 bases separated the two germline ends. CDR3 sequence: CASSSTGISRYEQYF. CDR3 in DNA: TGCGCCAGCAGCTCAACAGGGATTTCCAGATACGAGCAGTACTTC. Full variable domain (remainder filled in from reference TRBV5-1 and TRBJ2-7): KAGVTQTPRYLIKTRGQQVTLSCSPISGHRSVSWYQQTPGQGLQFLFEYFSETQRNKGNFPGRFSGRQFSNSRSEMNVSTLELGDSALYLCASSSTGISRYEQYFGPGTRLTVT.

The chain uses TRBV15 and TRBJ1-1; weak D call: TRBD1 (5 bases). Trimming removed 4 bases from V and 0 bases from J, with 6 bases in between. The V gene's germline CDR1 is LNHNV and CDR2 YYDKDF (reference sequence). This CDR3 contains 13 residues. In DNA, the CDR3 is TGTGCCACCAGCAAACAGGTGAACACTGAAGCTTTCTTT. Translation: CATSKQVNTEAFF.

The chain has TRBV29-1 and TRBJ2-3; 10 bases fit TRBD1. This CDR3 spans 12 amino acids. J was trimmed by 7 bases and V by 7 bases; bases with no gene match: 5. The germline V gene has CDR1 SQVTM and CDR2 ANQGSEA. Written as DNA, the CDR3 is TGCAGCGGACAGGGGGCGCGCTATACGCAGTATTTT. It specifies CSGQGARYTQYF.

CDR3 nucleotides: TGTGCCAGCAGTACTACCCGACAGCTTCAATCAGCTTTCTTT. Protein sequence: CASSTTRQLQSAFF. The genes are TRBV6-5 and TRBJ1-1; tentative D call: TRBD1 (5 bases). Deletions cut 5 bases from V and 10 bases from J, with 20 bases between. The CDR3 loop spans 14 amino acids. The V gene's germline CDR1 is MNHEY and CDR2 SVGAGI.